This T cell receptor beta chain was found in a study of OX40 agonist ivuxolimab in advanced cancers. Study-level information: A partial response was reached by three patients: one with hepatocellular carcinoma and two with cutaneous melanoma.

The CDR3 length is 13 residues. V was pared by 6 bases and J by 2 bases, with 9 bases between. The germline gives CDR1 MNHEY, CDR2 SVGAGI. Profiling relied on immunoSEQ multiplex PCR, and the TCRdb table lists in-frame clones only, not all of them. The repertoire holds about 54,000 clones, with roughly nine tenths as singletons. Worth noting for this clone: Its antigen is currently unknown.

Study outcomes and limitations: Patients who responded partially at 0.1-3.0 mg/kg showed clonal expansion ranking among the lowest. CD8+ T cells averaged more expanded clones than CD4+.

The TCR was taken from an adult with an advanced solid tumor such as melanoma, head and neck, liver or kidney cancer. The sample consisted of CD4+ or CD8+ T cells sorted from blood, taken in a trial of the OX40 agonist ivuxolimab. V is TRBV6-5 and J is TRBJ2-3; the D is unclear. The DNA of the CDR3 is TGTGCCAGCAGGCCGACGGTCACAGATACGCAGTATTTT. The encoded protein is CASRPTVTDTQYF.